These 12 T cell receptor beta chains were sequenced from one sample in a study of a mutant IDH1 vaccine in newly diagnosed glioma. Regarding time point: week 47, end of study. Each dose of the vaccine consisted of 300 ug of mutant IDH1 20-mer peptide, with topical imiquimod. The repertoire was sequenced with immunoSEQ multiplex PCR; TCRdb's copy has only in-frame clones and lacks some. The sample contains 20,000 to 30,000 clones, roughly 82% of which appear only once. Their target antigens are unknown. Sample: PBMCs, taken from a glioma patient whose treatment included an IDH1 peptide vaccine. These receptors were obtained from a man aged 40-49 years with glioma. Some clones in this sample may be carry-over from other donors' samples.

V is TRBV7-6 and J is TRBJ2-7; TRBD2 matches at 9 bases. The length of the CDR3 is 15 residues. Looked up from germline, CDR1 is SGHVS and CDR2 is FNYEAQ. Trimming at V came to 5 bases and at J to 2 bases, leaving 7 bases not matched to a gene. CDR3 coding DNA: TGTGCCAGCAGCCCCGGGACTAGCTTAGCCTACGAGCAGTACTTC. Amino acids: CASSPGTSLAYEQYF.

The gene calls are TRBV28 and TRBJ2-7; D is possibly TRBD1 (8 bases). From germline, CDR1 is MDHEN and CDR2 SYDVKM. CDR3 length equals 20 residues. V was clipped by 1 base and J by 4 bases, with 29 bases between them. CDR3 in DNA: TGTGCCAGCAGTTTATATTTCCAAGGGACAGGACTAGGCCGTACATACGAGCAGTACTTC. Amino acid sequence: CASSLYFQGTGLGRTYEQYF.

The CDR3 region is CAILQAGGNEQFF. The CDR3 nucleotides are TGTGCCATCCTCCAGGCTGGGGGGAATGAGCAGTTCTTC. The V call is TRBV10-3, the J call TRBJ2-1; D possibly corresponds to TRBD2 (6 bases). The CDR3 length is 13 residues. V was clipped by 8 bases and J by 7 bases, with 15 bases between them. Germline CDR1 is ENHRY and CDR2 is SYGVKD.

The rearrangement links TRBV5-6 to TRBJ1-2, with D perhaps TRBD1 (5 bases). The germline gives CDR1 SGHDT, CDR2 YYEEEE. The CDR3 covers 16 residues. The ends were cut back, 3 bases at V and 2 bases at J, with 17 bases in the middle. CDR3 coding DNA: TGTGCCAGCAGCTCCGGCCCGGGACTTCTGAACTATGGCTACACCTTC. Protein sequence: CASSSGPGLLNYGYTF.

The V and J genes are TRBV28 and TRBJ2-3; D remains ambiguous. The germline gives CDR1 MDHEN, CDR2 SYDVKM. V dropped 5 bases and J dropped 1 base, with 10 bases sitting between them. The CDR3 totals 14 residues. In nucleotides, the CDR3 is TGTGCCAGCAGTCCCCCCGACCGCACAGATACGCAGTATTTT. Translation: CASSPPDRTDTQYF.

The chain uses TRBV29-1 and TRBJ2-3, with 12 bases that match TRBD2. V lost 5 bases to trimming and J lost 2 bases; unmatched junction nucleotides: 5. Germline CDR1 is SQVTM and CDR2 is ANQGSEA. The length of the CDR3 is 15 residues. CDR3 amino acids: CSVSGLAGTTDTQYF. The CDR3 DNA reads TGCAGCGTTTCCGGACTAGCGGGGACCACAGATACGCAGTATTTT.

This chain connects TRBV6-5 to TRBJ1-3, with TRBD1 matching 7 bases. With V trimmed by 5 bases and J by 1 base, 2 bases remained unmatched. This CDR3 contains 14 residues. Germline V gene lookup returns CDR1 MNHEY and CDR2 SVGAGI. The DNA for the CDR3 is TGTGCCAGCAGTGTGACAGGGTCTGGAAACACCATATATTTT. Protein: CASSVTGSGNTIYF.

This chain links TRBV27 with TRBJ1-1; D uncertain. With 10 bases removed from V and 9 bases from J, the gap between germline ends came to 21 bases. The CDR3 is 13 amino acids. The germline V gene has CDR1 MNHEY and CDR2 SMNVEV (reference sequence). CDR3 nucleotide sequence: TGTGCCACCTTTGTACCGACGACATTCCAAGCTTTCTTT. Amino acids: CATFVPTTFQAFF.

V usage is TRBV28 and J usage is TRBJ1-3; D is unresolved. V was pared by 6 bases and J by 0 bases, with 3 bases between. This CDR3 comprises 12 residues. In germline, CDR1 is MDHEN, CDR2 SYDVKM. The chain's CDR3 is CASRSSGNTIYF. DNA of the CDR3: TGTGCCAGCAGGAGCTCTGGAAACACCATATATTTT.

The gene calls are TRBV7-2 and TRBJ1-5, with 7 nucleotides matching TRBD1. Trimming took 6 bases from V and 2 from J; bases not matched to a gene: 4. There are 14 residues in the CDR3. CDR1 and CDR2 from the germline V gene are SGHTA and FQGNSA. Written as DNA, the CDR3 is TGTGCCAGCAGTCCCCAGGGGGGCAATCAGCCCCAGCATTTT. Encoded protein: CASSPQGGNQPQHF.

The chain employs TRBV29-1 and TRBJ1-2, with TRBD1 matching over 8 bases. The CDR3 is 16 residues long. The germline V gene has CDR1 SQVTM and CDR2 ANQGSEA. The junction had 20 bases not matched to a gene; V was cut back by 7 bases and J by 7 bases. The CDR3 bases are TGCAGCGGAGGTATTGGACAGGGTCGAGCCGTAGCTGGCTACACCTTC. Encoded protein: CSGGIGQGRAVAGYTF.

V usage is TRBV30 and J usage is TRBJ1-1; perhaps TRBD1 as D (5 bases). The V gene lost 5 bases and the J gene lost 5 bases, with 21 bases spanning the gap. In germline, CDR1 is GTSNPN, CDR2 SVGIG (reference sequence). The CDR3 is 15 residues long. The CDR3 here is CAWEGEGWRETEAFF. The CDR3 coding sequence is TGTGCCTGGGAGGGAGAGGGGTGGAGGGAGACTGAAGCTTTCTTT.